Sequencing of this T cell receptor beta chain was carried out in a study of post-analysis software for immune sequencing data. Turning to the study itself: In terms of disease course, relapsing-remitting, secondary progressive and progressive-relapsing multiple sclerosis were included.

Built from TCR beta cDNA, the libraries had unique molecular identifiers in them. TCRdb re-called the PCR reads with MiXCR, one entry per CDR3 protein. The table has about 210,000 distinct CDR3 sequences, around 29% seen once. There are many counts of this clonotype. Antigen unknown. Findings and limits, study-wide: Multiple sclerosis patients had significantly lower normalized Chao1 diversity than controls.

The TCR sequence derives from a girl between 2 and 17 years old with multiple sclerosis. The sequenced sample consisted of blood.

CDR3 nucleotides: TGTGCCAGCAGCAAATCTAGCGGATTCTACGAGCAGTACTTC. It is translated as CASSKSSGFYEQYF. This sequence joins TRBV9 and TRBJ2-7; 7 nucleotides align to TRBD2. This CDR3 spans 14 amino acids. Germline assignment: CDR1 SGDLS and CDR2 YYNGEE. The V and J ends lost 4 bases and 3 bases, in that order; junction bases with no gene match: 7.